A selection of T cell receptor beta chains follows, all from one sample in a study of Graves' ophthalmopathy and Graves' hyperthyroidism. From the multiplex PCR reads, TCRdb called clonotypes with MiXCR, one entry per CDR3 protein. The sample shows under 800,000 distinct CDR3 sequences, about a fifth of them seen only once. The sample consisted of peripheral blood. These receptors were taken from a woman between 18 and 29 years old with stable Graves' hyperthyroidism. Some clones in this sample may be carry-over from other donors' samples. Each CDR3 is given with its conserved first and last residue. D genes are given only for firm matches. Some rows have no size entry. The others give once, few or many, or a class for an expanded clone.

>TRBJ2-5|TRBV30|TRBD1|14|many
CAWSRDRVQETQYF
TGTGCCTGGAGCCGGGACAGGGTGCAAGAGACCCAGTACTTC
>TRBJ1-1|TRBV19|TRBD1|13|many
CASSTQGRTEAFF
TGTGCCAGTAGTACACAGGGGAGGACTGAAGCTTTCTTT
>TRBJ2-5|TRBV5-1|NA|14|NA
CASSPGDVQETQYF
TGCGCCAGCAGCCCCGGGGATGTTCAAGAGACCCAGTACTTC
>TRBJ1-5|TRBV20-1|NA|12|many
CSAHDSNQPQHF
TGCAGTGCTCATGACAGCAATCAGCCCCAGCATTTT
>TRBJ1-1|TRBV2|NA|16|many
CASSSGPGNRNTEAFF
TGTGCCAGCTCCTCAGGACCCGGGAATAGGAACACTGAAGCTTTCTTT
>TRBJ2-2|TRBV4-2|TRBD2|18|many
CASNQGGLAGAFTGELFF
TGTGCCAGCAACCAGGGGGGACTAGCGGGGGCCTTCACCGGGGAGCTGTTTTTT
>TRBJ2-7|TRBV6-1|NA|13|many
CASIPSGTHEQYF
TGTGCCAGCATCCCATCAGGGACCCACGAGCAGTACTTC
>TRBJ1-5|TRBV4-1|NA|13|many
CASSQDPGQPQHF
TGCGCCAGCAGCCAAGATCCGGGACAGCCCCAGCATTTT
>TRBJ2-6|TRBV20-1|TRBD2|18|many
CSAHRAGGEFTGANVLTF
TGCAGTGCCCACCGAGCGGGAGGCGAATTTACTGGGGCCAACGTCCTGACTTTC
>TRBJ1-6|TRBV29-1|NA|12|many
CSAGGGDSPLHF
TGCAGCGCTGGCGGGGGGGATTCACCCCTCCACTTT
>TRBJ2-7|TRBV9|TRBD1|15|few
CASSVGQGGPYEQYF
TGTGCCAGCAGCGTCGGACAGGGGGGCCCCTACGAGCAGTACTTC
>TRBJ1-1|TRBV20-1|NA|16|many
CSASPGSNRLNTEAFF
TGCAGTGCTAGTCCCGGGTCCAATCGGCTGAACACTGAAGCTTTCTTT
>TRBJ2-7|TRBV29-1|NA|12|NA
CSAALGAYEQYF
TGCAGCGCGGCCCTTGGGGCCTACGAGCAGTACTTC
>TRBJ2-7|TRBV28|TRBD1|15|NA
CASSNTGQYDYEQYF
TGTGCCAGCAGTAATACGGGACAGTATGACTACGAGCAGTACTTC
>TRBJ1-1|TRBV20-1|NA|12|many
CSASSYGTEAFF
TGCAGTGCCTCGTCGTACGGCACTGAAGCTTTCTTT
>TRBJ2-7|TRBV7-9|NA|15|few
CASSLAIGGSYEQYF
TGTGCCAGCAGCTTAGCGATCGGAGGGTCCTACGAGCAGTACTTC
>TRBJ1-1|TRBV20-1|NA|13|many
CSARGRGGTEAFF
TGCAGTGCTAGAGGACGGGGCGGGACTGAAGCTTTCTTT
>TRBJ1-1|TRBV25-1|NA|14|few
CASSGAGRNTEAFF
TGTGCCAGCAGTGGTGCTGGACGGAACACTGAAGCTTTCTTT
>TRBJ2-5|TRBV28|NA|15|few
CTSSFNGRSQETQYF
TGTACCAGCAGTTTTAATGGCCGTTCTCAAGAGACCCAGTACTTC
>TRBJ1-2|TRBV7-3|TRBD1|15|many
CASSPKGGGMHGYTF
TGTGCCAGCAGCCCAAAGGGAGGGGGCATGCATGGCTACACCTTC
>TRBJ2-5|TRBV20-1|NA|16|many
CSAPVLARSHQETQYF
TGCAGTGCTCCCGTTCTAGCGCGCTCGCACCAAGAGACCCAGTACTTC
>TRBJ1-2|TRBV18|NA|15|few
CASSPRERGTYGYTF
TGTGCCAGCTCACCTAGGGAAAGGGGGACCTATGGCTACACCTTC
>TRBJ2-7|TRBV28|NA|13|few
CATSTGGHYEQYF
TGTGCCACTTCGACAGGAGGACACTACGAGCAGTACTTC
>TRBJ2-6|TRBV12-3/TRBV12-4|NA|14|NA
CASSFKGGANALTF
TGTGCCAGCAGTTTTAAGGGTGGGGCCAACGCCCTGACTTTC
>TRBJ2-7|TRBV2|NA|13|many
CASRVPPGYEQYF
TGTGCCAGCAGGGTGCCGCCTGGCTACGAGCAGTACTTC
>TRBJ2-7|TRBV18|TRBD1|15|NA
CASSPVEGQGYEQYF
TGTGCCAGCTCACCAGTAGAGGGACAGGGTTACGAGCAGTACTTC
>TRBJ1-2|TRBV6-1|NA|13|NA
CASSELQVGGYTF
TGTGCCAGCAGTGAACTACAGGTCGGAGGCTACACCTTC
>TRBJ2-5|TRBV9|TRBD2|15|few
CASSVVSGGPETQYF
TGTGCCAGCAGCGTAGTTAGCGGGGGACCGGAGACCCAGTACTTC
>TRBJ1-2|TRBV9|TRBD1|15|many
CASSVDRGGPYGYTF
TGTGCCAGCAGCGTAGACAGGGGGGGGCCCTATGGCTACACCTTC
>TRBJ1-1|TRBV7-9|NA|15|many
CASSLGGSSNTEAFF
TGTGCCAGCAGCTTAGGGGGATCTTCGAACACTGAAGCTTTCTTT
>TRBJ2-4|TRBV30|NA|17|few
CAWSNEQDSKAKNIQYF
TGTGCCTGGAGCAACGAGCAGGACAGCAAAGCCAAAAACATTCAGTACTTC
>TRBJ2-5|TRBV7-8|NA|10|many
CASVGETQYF
TGCGCCAGCGTCGGGGAGACCCAGTACTTC
>TRBJ2-5|TRBV12-3/TRBV12-4|TRBD2|14|NA
CASSIAGGQETQYF
TGTGCCAGCAGTATAGCGGGGGGACAAGAGACCCAGTACTTC
>TRBJ1-2|TRBV30|NA|12|many
CAWSVLSYGYTF
TGTGCCTGGAGTGTACTGAGCTATGGCTACACCTTC
>TRBJ2-2|TRBV7-6|NA|16|NA
CASSAPQGPGTGELFF
TGTGCCAGCAGCGCCCCCCAGGGCCCGGGGACCGGGGAGCTGTTTTTT
>TRBJ1-6|TRBV6-1|NA|11|few
CASRGDSPLHF
TGTGCCAGCAGGGGGGATTCACCCCTCCACTTT
>TRBJ1-1|TRBV30|TRBD1|15|NA
CAWKEGQGWNTGAFF
TGTGCCTGGAAGGAGGGACAGGGATGGAACACTGGAGCTTTCTTT
>TRBJ2-2|TRBV28|NA|15|many
CASNTVPGQVGELFF
TGTGCCAGCAACACGGTGCCGGGACAAGTCGGGGAGCTGTTTTTT
>TRBJ2-7|TRBV12-3/TRBV12-4|TRBD1|18|many
CASSRGQGTISVSYEQYF
TGTGCCAGCAGTCGCGGACAGGGAACAATAAGTGTCTCCTACGAGCAGTACTTC
>TRBJ2-7|TRBV20-1|NA|14|NA
CSAPRGEGTYEQYF
TGCAGTGCGCCGAGGGGGGAAGGGACCTACGAGCAGTACTTC
>TRBJ1-2|TRBV7-2|NA|13|NA
CASSFRELDGYTF
TGTGCCAGCAGCTTCAGGGAACTGGATGGCTACACCTTC
>TRBJ1-2|TRBV12-3/TRBV12-4|NA|13|NA
CASSSRGTSGYTF
TGTGCCAGCAGTTCCCGCGGGACATCCGGCTACACCTTC